This T cell receptor (beta chain) was captured by sequencing in a study of cytomegalovirus exposure and HLA in healthy donors. Findings and limits, study-wide: Some 150 TCR beta chains were listed as cytomegalovirus-associated. Judged likely to be a sequencing artifact was a cluster of highly shared sequence variants. In a later analysis, most CMV-associated TCR beta chains appeared HLA-restricted.

It was with 60 Vbeta and 13 Jbeta primers that the PCR ran. Produced via immunoSEQ multiplex PCR; TCRdb's table is partial and in-frame only. This table holds around 210,000 clones, about 76% found once. This clone was picked up a small number of times. Its antigen is as yet unknown. CDR1 and CDR2 from the germline V gene are MNHEY and SMNVEV (reference sequence). The V end lost 2 bases, the J end lost 5 bases, and 10 bases lay between the germline ends. The CDR3 is 13 amino acids. The source of this sequence is a male donor in good health and CMV-seropositive. V gene TRBV27 combines with J gene TRBJ2-7; D not resolved. The sample comprised PBMCs. This chain's CDR3 is CASSLRGSHEQYF. DNA for the CDR3: TGTGCCAGCAGTTTACGCGGTTCCCACGAGCAGTACTTC.